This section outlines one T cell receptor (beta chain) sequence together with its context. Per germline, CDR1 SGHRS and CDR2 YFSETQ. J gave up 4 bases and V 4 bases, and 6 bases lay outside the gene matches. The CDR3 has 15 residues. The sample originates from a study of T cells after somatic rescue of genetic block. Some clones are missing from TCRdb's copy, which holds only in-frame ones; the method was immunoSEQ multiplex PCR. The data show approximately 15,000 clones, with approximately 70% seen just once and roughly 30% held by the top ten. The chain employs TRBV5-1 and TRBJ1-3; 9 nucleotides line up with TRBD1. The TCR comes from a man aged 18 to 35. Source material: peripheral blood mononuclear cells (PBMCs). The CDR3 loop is CASSLDRGTGNTIYF. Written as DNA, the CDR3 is TGCGCCAGCAGCCTGGACAGGGGAACAGGAAACACCATATATTTT.